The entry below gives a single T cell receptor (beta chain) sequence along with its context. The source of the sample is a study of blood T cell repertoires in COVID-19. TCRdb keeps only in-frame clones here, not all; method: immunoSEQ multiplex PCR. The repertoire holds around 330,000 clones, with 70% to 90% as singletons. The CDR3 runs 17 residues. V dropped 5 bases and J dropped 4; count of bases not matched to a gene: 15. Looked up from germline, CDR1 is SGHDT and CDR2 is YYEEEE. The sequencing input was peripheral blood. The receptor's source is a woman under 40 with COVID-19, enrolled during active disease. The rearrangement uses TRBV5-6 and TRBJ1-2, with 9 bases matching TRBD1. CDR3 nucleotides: TGTGCCAGCAGGGGAACCGGGACAGGGCTGAGTGGCTATGGCTACACCTTC. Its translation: CASRGTGTGLSGYGYTF.